The 10 T cell receptor beta chains below come from one sample, sequenced in a study of blood T cell repertoires in COVID-19 (dated by TCRdb to about 2020). Libraries came from the immunoSEQ multiplex PCR assay. Here the immuneACCESS table is served through TCRdb, limited to in-frame sequences with V and J called. Missing clones are a known gap in these copies; in checked studies unresolved V genes cover under half, and the rest lacks a known reason. This sample comprises 350,000 or so clones, around 88% of them detected only once. The ten largest clones take up 1.5% to 2% of the sample. The sample consisted of peripheral blood. The receptors derive from a woman under 40 with COVID-19, enrolled during active disease.

The rearrangement joins TRBV5-1 to TRBJ2-3; 11 bases line up with TRBD2. V shed 0 bases, J shed 3 bases, and the junction held 6 bases outside the gene matches. The CDR3 is made up of 17 amino acids. The germline V gene encodes CDR1 SGHRS and CDR2 YFSETQ. The CDR3 loop is CASSLGLAGGPTDTQYF. The CDR3 DNA reads as TGCGCCAGCAGCTTGGGCCTAGCGGGGGGCCCGACAGATACGCAGTATTTT.

This rearrangement joins TRBV2 to TRBJ1-5; D unresolved. V was clipped by 2 bases and J by 5 bases, with 10 bases between them. CDR1 is SNHLY and CDR2 is FYNNEI in the germline V gene. The CDR3 contains 14 residues. The CDR3 is CASSEWGVDQPQHF. CDR3 DNA sequence: TGTGCCAGCAGTGAATGGGGAGTAGATCAGCCCCAGCATTTT.

The V call is TRBV11-3, the J call TRBJ1-3; D not resolved. The length of the CDR3 is 16 residues. From germline, CDR1 is SGHNT and CDR2 YENEEA. Between the trimmed V and J ends, which lost 5 bases and 0 bases, there was a span of 14 bases. CDR3 in DNA: TGTGCCAGCAGCACCCCTTGGCCATCCTCTGGAAACACCATATATTTT. The encoded protein is CASSTPWPSSGNTIYF.

This chain uses TRBV16 with TRBJ2-5; 7 nucleotides agree with TRBD1. Trimming took 5 bases from V and 4 from J; bases not matched to a gene: 4. CDR1 KGHSY and CDR2 FQNENV come from the germline V gene. This CDR3 is 13 amino acids long. The CDR3 sequence: CASSKNRGETQYF. CDR3 in DNA: TGTGCCAGCAGCAAGAACAGGGGAGAGACCCAGTACTTC.

The chain carries TRBV2 and TRBJ2-2, with D perhaps TRBD1 (6 bases). Between the trimmed V and J ends, which lost 10 bases and 6 bases, there was a span of 15 bases. The germline V gene encodes CDR1 SNHLY and CDR2 FYNNEI. CDR3 length equals 13 residues. The CDR3 nucleotides are TGTGCCACCGCTAGGGGGATAGCCGGGGAGCTGTTTTTT. Residues: CATARGIAGELFF.

J is TRBJ1-1 and V is TRBV3-1 (or the pseudogene TRBV3-2); D gene ambiguous. Germline values: CDR1 LGHDT, CDR2 YNNKEL (reference sequence). Trimming left V 0 bases short and J 0 bases short, with 14 bases between. The CDR3 totals 17 residues. The CDR3 DNA sequence: TGTGCCAGCAGCCAAGAGATTATGTTGGCCTTGAACACTGAAGCTTTCTTT. It specifies CASSQEIMLALNTEAFF.

This chain connects TRBV2 to TRBJ2-7, with 13 bases lining up with TRBD2. CDR1 and CDR2 (germline): SNHLY, FYNNEI. V shed 4 bases and J 2 bases; nucleotides not matched to a gene: 5. The CDR3 runs to 16 residues. The chain's CDR3 is CASSGLAGGRAYEQYF. DNA for the CDR3: TGTGCCAGCAGTGGACTAGCGGGGGGCCGGGCCTACGAGCAGTACTTC.

This chain uses TRBV18 with TRBJ1-1, with 9 positions matching TRBD1. The CDR3 loop spans 16 amino acids. Losses at the gene ends were 3 bases for V and 4 bases for J; bases not matched to a gene: 9. Germline loops: CDR1 KGHSH, CDR2 LQKENI. CDR3 residues: CASSPSMTGGGTEAFF. CDR3 DNA: TGTGCCAGCTCACCGTCGATGACAGGGGGGGGCACTGAAGCTTTCTTT.

The rearrangement links TRBV2 to TRBJ1-2; D is undetermined. Trimming took 6 bases from V and 0 from J, leaving 11 bases between them. This CDR3 region has 14 residues. The germline gives CDR1 SNHLY, CDR2 FYNNEI. CDR3 bases: TGTGCCAGCAGATTGTTTACAGCTAACTATGGCTACACCTTC. Its protein product is CASRLFTANYGYTF. Complete variable domain (other parts from reference TRBV2 and TRBJ1-2): EPEVTQTPSHQVTQMGQEVILRCVPISNHLYFYWYRQILGQKVEFLVSFYNNEISEKSEIFDDQFSVERPDGSNFTLKIRSTKLEDSAMYFCASRLFTANYGYTFGSGTRLTVV.

The rearrangement uses TRBV6-1 and TRBJ1-2; the D gene is possibly TRBD1 (6 bases). The CDR3 runs 14 residues. Per the germline V gene, CDR1 is MNHNS and CDR2 is SASEGT. The V gene lost 2 bases and the J gene lost 10 bases, with 17 bases spanning the gap. This CDR3 reads CASSENWGRNDYTF. The CDR3 nucleotides are TGTGCCAGCAGTGAAAATTGGGGGCGAAACGACTACACCTTC.